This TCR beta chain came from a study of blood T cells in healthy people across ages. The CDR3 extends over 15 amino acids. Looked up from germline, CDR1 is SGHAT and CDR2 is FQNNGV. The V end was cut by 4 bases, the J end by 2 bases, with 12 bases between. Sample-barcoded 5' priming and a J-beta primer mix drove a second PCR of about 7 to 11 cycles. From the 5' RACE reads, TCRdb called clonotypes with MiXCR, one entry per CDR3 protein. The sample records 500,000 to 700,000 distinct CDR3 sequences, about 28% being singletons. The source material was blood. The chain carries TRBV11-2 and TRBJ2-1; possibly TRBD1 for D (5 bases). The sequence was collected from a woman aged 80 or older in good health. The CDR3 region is CASSSVGVPYNEQFF. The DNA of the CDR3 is TGTGCCAGCAGCTCGGTAGGGGTCCCCTACAATGAGCAGTTCTTC.